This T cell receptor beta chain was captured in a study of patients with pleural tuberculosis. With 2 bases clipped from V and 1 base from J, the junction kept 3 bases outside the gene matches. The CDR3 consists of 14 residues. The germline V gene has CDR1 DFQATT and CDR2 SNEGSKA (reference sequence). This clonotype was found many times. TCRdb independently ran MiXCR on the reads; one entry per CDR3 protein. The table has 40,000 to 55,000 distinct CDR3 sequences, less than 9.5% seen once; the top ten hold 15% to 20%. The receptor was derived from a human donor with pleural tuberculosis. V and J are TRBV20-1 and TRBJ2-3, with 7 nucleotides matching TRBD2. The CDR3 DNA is TGCAGTGCTAGACGGCTAGCGGGCACAGATACGCAGTATTTT. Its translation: CSARRLAGTDTQYF.